This TCR beta chain was captured in a study of blood T cell repertoires in COVID-19. About the research overall: Sites across the United States, Italy and Spain contributed samples from acute and convalescent COVID-19. In each case, the material was cDNA or gDNA derived from T cells, B-cell-depleted T cells, or PBMCs.

Original processing notes: Using reference gene primer amplification, nucleated cell counts were estimated. The assay was immunoSEQ multiplex PCR, and TCRdb's table has in-frame clones only and misses some. That table furnishes V, J and clone size, whereas the DNA furnished D and trimming. The top ten clones hold 2.5% to 3% of a sample with 110,000 or so clones, around 79% of them seen once. Germline V gene lookup returns CDR1 MDHEN and CDR2 SYDVKM. Trimming shortened V by 6 bases and J by 2 bases, and 17 bases separated the two germline ends. The CDR3 contains 16 residues. The sample holds a few counts of this clone.

The sample was peripheral blood. The source is a man in his fifties with acute or convalescent COVID-19. The V and J genes are TRBV28 and TRBJ1-5; the D is unclear. CDR3 loop: CASSRRRYRGNQPQHF. In DNA, the CDR3 is TGTGCCAGCAGCCGTCGTAGGTATCGGGGCAATCAGCCCCAGCATTTT.